This T cell receptor beta chain was documented in a study of blood T cell repertoires in COVID-19. Study summary: The study drew acute and convalescent COVID-19 samples from the United States, Italy and Spain.

A single count supports this clone. Assay used: immunoSEQ multiplex PCR; TCRdb lists only in-frame clones, some missing. This table has over 150,000 clones, about 90% appearing once. The CDR3 is made up of 15 amino acids. Per the germline V gene, CDR1 is LGHDT and CDR2 is YNNKEL (reference sequence). Trimming pared 1 base from V and 5 bases from J, leaving 12 bases between. This rearrangement joins TRBV3-1 (or the pseudogene TRBV3-2) to TRBJ1-5; the D is unclear. The receptor's source is a woman aged 18-35 years who had recovered from COVID-19. Sequencing was done on a sample of PBMCs or T cells enriched from blood (not recorded which). Here the CDR3 DNA reads TGTGCCAGCAGCCAAGTATCGGGATCAGATCAGCCCCAGCATTTT. Residues: CASSQVSGSDQPQHF.